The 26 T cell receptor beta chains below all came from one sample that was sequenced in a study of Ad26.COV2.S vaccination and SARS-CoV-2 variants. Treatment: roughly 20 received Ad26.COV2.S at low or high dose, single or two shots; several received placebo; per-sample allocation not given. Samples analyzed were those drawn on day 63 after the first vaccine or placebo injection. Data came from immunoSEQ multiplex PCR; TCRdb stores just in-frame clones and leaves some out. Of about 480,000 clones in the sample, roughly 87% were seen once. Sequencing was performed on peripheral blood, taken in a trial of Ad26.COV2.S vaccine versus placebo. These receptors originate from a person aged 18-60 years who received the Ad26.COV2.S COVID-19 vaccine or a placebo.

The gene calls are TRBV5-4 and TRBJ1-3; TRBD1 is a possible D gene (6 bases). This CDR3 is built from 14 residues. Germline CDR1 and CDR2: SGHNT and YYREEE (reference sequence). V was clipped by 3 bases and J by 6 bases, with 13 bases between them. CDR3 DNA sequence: TGTGCCAGCAGCTCACCGGACAGCGAAAACACCATATATTTT. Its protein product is CASSSPDSENTIYF.

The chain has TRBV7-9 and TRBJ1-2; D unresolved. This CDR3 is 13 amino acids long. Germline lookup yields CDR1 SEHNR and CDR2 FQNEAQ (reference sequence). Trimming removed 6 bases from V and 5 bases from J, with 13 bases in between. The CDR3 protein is CASSVDLIYGYTF. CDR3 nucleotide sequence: TGTGCCAGCAGTGTTGACCTGATATATGGCTACACCTTC. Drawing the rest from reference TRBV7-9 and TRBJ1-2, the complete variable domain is DTGVSQNPRHKITKRGQNVTFRCDPISEHNRLYWYRQTLGQGPEFLTYFQNEAQLEKSRLLSDRFSAERPKGSFSTLEIQRTEQGDSAMYLCASSVDLIYGYTFGSGTRLTVV.

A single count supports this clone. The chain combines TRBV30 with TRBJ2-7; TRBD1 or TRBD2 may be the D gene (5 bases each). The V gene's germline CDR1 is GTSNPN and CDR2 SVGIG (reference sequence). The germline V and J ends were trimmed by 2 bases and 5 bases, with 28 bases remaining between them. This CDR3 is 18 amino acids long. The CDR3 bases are TGTGCCTGGAGTTTCGCCGGGCTAGTCGAGGGGAGTTCAAACGAGCAGTACTTC. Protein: CAWSFAGLVEGSSNEQYF.

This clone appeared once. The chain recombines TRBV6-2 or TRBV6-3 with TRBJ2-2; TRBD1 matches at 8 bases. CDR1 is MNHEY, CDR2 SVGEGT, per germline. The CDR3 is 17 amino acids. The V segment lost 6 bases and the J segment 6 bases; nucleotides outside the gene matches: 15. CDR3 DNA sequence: TGTGCCAGCAGCCTAGCCCCCGGGACAGGAATTCCCGGGGAGCTGTTTTTT. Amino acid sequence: CASSLAPGTGIPGELFF.

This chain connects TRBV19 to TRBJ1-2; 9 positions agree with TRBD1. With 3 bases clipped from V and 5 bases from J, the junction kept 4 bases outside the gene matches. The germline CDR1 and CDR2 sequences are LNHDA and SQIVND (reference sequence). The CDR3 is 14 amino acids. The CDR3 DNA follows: TGTGCCAGTAGTATCCAGGACAGGGGTTATGGCTACACCTTC. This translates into CASSIQDRGYGYTF.

The CDR3, as DNA: TGTGCCAGCAGCTTGAGGACACGAGGAGAGGTCTACAATGAGCAGTTCTTC. Translated: CASSLRTRGEVYNEQFF. The chain has TRBV5-4 and TRBJ2-1; D is possibly TRBD1 (5 bases). In germline, CDR1 is SGHNT, CDR2 YYREEE (reference sequence). The CDR3 is 17 amino acids. V was pared by 1 base and J by 3 bases, with 17 bases between.

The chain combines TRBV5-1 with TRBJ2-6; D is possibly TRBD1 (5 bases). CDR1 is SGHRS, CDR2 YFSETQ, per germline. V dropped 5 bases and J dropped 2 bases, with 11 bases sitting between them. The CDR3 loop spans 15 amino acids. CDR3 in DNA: TGCGCCAGCAGGTTTCAGGGTACTGGGGCCAACGTCCTGACTTTC. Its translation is CASRFQGTGANVLTF.

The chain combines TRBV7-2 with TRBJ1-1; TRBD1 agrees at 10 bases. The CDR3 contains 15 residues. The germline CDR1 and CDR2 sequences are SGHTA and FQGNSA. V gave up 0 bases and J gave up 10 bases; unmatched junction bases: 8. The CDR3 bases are TGTGCCAGCAGCTTAGCGCTAGGACAGGGGGAAAGAGCTTTCTTT. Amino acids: CASSLALGQGERAFF. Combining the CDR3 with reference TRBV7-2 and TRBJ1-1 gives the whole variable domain GAGVSQSPSNKVTEKGKDVELRCDPISGHTALYWYRQSLGQGLEFLIYFQGNSAPDKSGLPSDRFSAERTGGSVSTLTIQRTQQEDSAVYLCASSLALGQGERAFFGQGTRLTVV.

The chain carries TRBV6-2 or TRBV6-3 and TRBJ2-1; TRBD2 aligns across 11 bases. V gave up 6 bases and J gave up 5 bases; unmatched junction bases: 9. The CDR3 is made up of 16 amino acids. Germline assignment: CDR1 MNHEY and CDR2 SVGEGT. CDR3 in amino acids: CASSLTLAGGHNEQFF. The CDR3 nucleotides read TGTGCCAGCAGCCTCACCCTAGCGGGAGGCCACAATGAGCAGTTCTTC.

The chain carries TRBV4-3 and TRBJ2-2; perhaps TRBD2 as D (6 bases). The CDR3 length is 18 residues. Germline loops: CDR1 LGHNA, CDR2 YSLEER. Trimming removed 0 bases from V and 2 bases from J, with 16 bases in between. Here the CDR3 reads CASSQEWGRHTNTGELFF. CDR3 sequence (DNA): TGCGCCAGCAGCCAAGAATGGGGGAGGCACACCAACACCGGGGAGCTGTTTTTT.

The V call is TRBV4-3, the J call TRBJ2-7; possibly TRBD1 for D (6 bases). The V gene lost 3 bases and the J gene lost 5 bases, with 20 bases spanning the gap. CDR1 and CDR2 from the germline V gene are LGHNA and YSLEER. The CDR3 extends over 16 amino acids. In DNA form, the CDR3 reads TGCGCCAGCAGCCACCTGGGGGCTGCCTCGACGGACGAGCAGTACTTC. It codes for CASSHLGAASTDEQYF.

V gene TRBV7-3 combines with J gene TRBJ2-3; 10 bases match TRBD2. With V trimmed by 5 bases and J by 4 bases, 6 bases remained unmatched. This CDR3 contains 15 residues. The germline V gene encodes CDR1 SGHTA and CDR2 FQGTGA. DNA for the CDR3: TGTGCCAGCAGCCCTAGCGGGAGTAACCCAGATACGCAGTATTTT. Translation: CASSPSGSNPDTQYF. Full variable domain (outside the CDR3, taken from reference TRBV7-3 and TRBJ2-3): GAGVSQTPSNKVTEKGKYVELRCDPISGHTALYWYRQSLGQGPEFLIYFQGTGAADDSGLPNDRFFAVRPEGSVSTLKIQRTERGDSAVYLCASSPSGSNPDTQYFGPGTRLTVL.

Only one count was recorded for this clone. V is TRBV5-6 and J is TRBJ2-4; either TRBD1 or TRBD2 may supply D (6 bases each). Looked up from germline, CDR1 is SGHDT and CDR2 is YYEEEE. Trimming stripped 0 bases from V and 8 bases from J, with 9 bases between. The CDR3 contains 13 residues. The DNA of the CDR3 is TGTGCCAGCAGCTTGGCGGGGGCGGACATTCAGTACTTC. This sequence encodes CASSLAGADIQYF.

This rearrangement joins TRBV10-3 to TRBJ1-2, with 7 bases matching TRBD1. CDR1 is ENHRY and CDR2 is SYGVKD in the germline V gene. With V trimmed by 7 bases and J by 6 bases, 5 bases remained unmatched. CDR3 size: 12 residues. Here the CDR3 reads CAITDRADGYTF. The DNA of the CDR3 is TGTGCCATCACCGACAGGGCGGATGGCTACACCTTC.

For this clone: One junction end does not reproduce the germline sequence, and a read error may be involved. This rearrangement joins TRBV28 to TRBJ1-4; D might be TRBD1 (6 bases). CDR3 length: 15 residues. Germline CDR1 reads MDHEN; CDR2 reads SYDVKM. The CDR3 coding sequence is TGTGCCAGCAGTCCGTCGGTGGGACACAGGACCGTTGGGACTTTT. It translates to CASSPSVGHRTVGTF. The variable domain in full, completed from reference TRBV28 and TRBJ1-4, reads DVKVTQSSRYLVKRTGEKVFLECVQDMDHENMFWYRQDPGLGLRLIYFSYDVKMKEKGDIPEGYSVSREKKERFSLILESASTNQTSMYLCASSPSVGHRTVGTFGSGTQLSVL.

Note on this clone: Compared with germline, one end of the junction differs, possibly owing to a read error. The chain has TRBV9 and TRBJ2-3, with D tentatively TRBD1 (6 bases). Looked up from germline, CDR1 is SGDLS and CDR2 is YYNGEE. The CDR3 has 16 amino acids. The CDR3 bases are TGTGCCAGCAGCGTAGCCCCTCGCCCAGGGGTAGATACACAGTATTTT. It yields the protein CASSVAPRPGVDTQYF.

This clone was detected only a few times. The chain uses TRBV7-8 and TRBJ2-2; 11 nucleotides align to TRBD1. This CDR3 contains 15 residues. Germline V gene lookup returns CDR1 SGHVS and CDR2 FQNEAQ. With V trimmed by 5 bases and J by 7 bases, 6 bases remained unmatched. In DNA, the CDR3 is TGTGCCAGCAGCCCCCGGGACAGGGGGATCGGGGAGCTGTTTTTT. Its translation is CASSPRDRGIGELFF.

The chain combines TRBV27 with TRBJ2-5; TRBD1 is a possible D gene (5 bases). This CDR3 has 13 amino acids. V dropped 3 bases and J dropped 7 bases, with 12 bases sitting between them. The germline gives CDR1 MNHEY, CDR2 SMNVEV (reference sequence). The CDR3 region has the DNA TGTGCCAGCAGTTTGGACATTTGGGGGACCCAGTACTTC. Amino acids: CASSLDIWGTQYF.

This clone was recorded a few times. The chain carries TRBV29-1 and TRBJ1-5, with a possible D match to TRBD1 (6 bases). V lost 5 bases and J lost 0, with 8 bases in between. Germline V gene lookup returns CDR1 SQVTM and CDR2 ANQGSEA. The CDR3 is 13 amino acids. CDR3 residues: CSVRGNSNQPQHF. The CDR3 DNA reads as TGCAGCGTTAGGGGGAATAGCAATCAGCCCCAGCATTTT.

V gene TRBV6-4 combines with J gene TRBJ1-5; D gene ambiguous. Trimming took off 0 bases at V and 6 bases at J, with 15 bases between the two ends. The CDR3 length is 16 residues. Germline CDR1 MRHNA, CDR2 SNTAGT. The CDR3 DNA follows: TGTGCCAGCAGTGACTCGACCCTTGGAGGAGGTCAGCCCCAGCATTTT. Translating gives CASSDSTLGGGQPQHF.

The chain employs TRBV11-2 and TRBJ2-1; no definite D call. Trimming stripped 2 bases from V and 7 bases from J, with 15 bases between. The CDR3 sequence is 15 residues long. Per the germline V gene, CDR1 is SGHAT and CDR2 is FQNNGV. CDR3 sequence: CASSLMVGRVNEQFF. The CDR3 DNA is TGTGCCAGCAGCTTAATGGTCGGCCGAGTGAATGAGCAGTTCTTC. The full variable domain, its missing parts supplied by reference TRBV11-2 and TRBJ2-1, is EAGVAQSPRYKIIEKRQSVAFWCNPISGHATLYWYQQILGQGPKLLIQFQNNGVVDDSQLPKDRFSAERLKGVDSTLKIQPAKLEDSAVYLCASSLMVGRVNEQFFGPGTRLTVL.

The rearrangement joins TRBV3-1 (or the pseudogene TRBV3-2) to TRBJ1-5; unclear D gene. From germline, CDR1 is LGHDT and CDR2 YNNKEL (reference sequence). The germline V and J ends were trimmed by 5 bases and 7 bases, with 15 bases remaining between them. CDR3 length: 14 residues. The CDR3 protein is CASSVTRDSQPQHF. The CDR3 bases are TGTGCCAGCAGCGTAACGAGGGATTCACAGCCCCAGCATTTT.

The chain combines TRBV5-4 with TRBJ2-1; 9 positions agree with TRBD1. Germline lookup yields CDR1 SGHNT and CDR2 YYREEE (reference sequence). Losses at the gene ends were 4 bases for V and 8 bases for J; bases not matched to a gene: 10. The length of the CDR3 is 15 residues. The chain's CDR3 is CASSVTGTGRYEQFF. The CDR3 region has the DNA TGTGCCAGCAGCGTGACCGGGACAGGGAGGTATGAGCAGTTCTTC. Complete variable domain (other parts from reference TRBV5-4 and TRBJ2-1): ETGVTQSPTHLIKTRGQQVTLRCSSQSGHNTVSWYQQALGQGPQFIFQYYREEENGRGNFPPRFSGLQFPNYSSELNVNALELDDSALYLCASSVTGTGRYEQFFGPGTRLTVL.

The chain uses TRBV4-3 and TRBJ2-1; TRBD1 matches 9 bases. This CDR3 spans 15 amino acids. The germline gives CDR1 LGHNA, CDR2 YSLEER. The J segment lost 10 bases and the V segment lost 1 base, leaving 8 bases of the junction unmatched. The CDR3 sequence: CASSQGGTGTREQFF. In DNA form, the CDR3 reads TGCGCCAGCAGCCAAGGAGGGACAGGGACGCGCGAGCAGTTCTTC.

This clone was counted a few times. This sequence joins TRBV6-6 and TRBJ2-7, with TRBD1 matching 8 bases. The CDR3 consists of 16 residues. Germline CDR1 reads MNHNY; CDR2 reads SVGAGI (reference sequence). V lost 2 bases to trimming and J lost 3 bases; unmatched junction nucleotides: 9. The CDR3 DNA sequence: TGTGCCAGCAGTTACGGGCGAGCCGGGACAGGCTACGAGCAGTACTTC. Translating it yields CASSYGRAGTGYEQYF.

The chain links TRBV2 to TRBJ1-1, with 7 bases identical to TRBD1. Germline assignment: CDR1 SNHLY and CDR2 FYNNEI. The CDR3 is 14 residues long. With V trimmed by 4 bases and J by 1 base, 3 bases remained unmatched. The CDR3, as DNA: TGTGCCAGCAGTGCACAGGGGTGGAACACTGAAGCTTTCTTT. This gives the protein CASSAQGWNTEAFF.